This T cell receptor (beta chain) was identified in a study of control samples from healthy donors and cancer patients. Only in-frame clones appear in the TCRdb table, and some are missing; sequencing was by immunoSEQ multiplex PCR. The repertoire holds roughly 80,000 clones, with about 90% as singletons. The CDR3 contains 12 residues. The V gene's germline CDR1 is MNHNS and CDR2 SASEGT. V was trimmed by 3 bases and J by 6 bases, leaving 8 bases between them. This TCR was recovered from a woman aged 60-75 years with head and neck cancer. Material: PBMCs. This chain joins TRBV6-1 and TRBJ1-1; D is unresolved. CDR3 sequence reads: CASSESLPEAFF. In nucleotides, the CDR3 is TGTGCCAGCAGTGAGAGCTTACCTGAAGCTTTCTTT.